These T cell receptor beta chains were read from a single sample in a study of blood T cell repertoires in COVID-19. Assay used: immunoSEQ multiplex PCR; TCRdb lists only in-frame clones, some missing. The sample yields some 530,000 clones, 75% to 90% seen once. Sequenced material: peripheral blood. These receptors originate from a human donor in a cohort sampled during active COVID-19. The conserved cysteine and the conserved F or W are not part of the CDR3 here. Rows may omit the clone size; those that give it use once, few, many or a size class.

CDR3 length	V gene	J gene	clone size	CDR3 protein
14	TRBV5-4	TRBJ1-2	NA	ASSNLVGTRFYGYT
12	TRBV5-6	TRBJ2-5	once	ASDLGDTQETQY
13	TRBV5-5	TRBJ2-5	NA	ASSLTSGSLETQY
11	TRBV18	TRBJ2-7	NA	ASSPSTSREQY
13	TRBV6-5	TRBJ1-1	NA	ASSYPKGTFTEAF
15	TRBV9	TRBJ2-2	NA	ASSVTSGSVYTGELF
10	TRBV5-1	TRBJ1-2	NA	ASSPGDYGYT
12	TRBV30	TRBJ1-2	NA	AWEGDRTNYGYT
16	TRBV5-1	TRBJ2-1	NA	ASSPRRLAGGPGNEQF
12	TRBV28	TRBJ1-2	once	ASSRGQATTGYT